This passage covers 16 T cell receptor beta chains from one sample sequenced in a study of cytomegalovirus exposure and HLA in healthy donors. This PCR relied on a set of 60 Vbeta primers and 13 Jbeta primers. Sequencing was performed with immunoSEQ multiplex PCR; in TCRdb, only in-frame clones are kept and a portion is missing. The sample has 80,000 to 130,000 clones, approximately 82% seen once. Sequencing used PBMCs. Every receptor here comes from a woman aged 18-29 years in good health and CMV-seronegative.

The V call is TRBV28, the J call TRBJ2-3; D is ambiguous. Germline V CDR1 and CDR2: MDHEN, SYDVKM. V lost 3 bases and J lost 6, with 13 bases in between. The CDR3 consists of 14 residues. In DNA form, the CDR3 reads TGTGCCAGCAGTTTGCCCTCGGGTCCGGATACGCAGTATTTT. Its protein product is CASSLPSGPDTQYF.

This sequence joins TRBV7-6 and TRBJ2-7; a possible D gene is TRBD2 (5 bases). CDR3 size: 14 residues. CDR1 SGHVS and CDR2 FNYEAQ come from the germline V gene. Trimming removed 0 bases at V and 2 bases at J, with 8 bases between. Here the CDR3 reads CASSLASGTYEQYF. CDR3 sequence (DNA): TGTGCCAGCAGCTTAGCCTCGGGAACCTACGAGCAGTACTTC.

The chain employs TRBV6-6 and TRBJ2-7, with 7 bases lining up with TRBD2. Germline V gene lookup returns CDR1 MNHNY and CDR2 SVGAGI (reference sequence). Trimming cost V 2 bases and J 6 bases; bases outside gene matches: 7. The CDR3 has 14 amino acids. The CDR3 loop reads CASSYPERDAEQYF. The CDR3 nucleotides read TGTGCCAGCAGTTACCCAGAGCGGGACGCCGAGCAGTACTTC.

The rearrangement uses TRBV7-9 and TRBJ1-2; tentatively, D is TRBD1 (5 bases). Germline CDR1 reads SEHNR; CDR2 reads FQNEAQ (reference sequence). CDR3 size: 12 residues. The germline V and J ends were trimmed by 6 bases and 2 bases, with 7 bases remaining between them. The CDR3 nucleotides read TGTGCCAGCAGTACAGGCAACTATGGCTACACCTTC. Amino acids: CASSTGNYGYTF.

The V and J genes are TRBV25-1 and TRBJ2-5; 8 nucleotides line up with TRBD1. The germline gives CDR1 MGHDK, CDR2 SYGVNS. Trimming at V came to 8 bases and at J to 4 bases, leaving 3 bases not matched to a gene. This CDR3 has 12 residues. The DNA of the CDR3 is TGTGCCAGCGGGGACAGGAGAGAGACCCAGTACTTC. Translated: CASGDRRETQYF.

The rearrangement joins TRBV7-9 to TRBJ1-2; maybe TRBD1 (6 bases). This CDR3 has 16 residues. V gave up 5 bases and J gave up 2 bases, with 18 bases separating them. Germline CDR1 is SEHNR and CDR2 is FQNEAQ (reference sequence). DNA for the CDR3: TGTGCCAGCAGCCCGAATACTTGGACAGTAAACTATGGCTACACCTTC. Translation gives CASSPNTWTVNYGYTF.

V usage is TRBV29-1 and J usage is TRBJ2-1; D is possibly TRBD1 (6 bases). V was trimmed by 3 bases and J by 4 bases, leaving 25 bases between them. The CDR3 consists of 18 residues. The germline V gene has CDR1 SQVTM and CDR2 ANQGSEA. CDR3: CSVEDPSVRGPLYNEQFF. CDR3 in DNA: TGCAGCGTTGAGGACCCCTCCGTCAGGGGACCCCTATACAATGAGCAGTTCTTC.

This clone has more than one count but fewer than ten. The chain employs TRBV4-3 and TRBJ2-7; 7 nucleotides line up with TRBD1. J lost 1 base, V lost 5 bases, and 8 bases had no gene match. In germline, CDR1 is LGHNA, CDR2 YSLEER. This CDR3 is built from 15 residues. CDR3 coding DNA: TGCGCCAGCAGCTTGACAGGGTCTTCATCCTACGAGCAGTACTTC. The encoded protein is CASSLTGSSSYEQYF.

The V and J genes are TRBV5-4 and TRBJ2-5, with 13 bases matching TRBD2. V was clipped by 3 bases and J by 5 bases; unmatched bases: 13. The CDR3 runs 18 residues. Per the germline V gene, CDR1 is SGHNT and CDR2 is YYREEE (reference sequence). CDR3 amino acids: CASSSELGLAGIRETQYF. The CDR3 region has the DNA TGTGCCAGCAGCTCGGAACTGGGACTAGCGGGAATCCGGGAGACCCAGTACTTC.

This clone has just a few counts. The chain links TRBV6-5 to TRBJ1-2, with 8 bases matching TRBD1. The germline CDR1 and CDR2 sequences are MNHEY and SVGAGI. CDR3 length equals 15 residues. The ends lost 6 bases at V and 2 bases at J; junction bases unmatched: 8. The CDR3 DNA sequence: TGTGCCAGCAGGGATGCGGACAGGGCAAACTATGGCTACACCTTC. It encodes CASRDADRANYGYTF.

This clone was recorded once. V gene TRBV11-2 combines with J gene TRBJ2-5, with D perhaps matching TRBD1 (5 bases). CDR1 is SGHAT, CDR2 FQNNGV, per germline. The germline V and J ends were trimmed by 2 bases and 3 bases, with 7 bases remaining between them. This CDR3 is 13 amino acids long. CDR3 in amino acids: CASSLSREETQYF. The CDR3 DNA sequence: TGTGCCAGCAGCTTAAGCAGGGAAGAGACCCAGTACTTC. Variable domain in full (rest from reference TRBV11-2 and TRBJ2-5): EAGVAQSPRYKIIEKRQSVAFWCNPISGHATLYWYQQILGQGPKLLIQFQNNGVVDDSQLPKDRFSAERLKGVDSTLKIQPAKLEDSAVYLCASSLSREETQYFGPGTRLLVL.

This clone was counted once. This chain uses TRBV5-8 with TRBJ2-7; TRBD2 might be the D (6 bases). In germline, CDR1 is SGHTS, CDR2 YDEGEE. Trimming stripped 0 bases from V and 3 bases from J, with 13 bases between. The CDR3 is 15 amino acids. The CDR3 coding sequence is TGTGCCAGCAGCTTGGCTGGCGGGACCGACTACGAGCAGTACTTC. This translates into CASSLAGGTDYEQYF.

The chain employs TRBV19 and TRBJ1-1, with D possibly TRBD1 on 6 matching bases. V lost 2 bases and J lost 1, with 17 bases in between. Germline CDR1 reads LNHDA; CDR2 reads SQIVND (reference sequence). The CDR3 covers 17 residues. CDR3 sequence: CASSIRIESGANTEAFF. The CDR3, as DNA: TGTGCCAGTAGTATACGTATCGAGTCAGGGGCGAACACTGAAGCTTTCTTT.

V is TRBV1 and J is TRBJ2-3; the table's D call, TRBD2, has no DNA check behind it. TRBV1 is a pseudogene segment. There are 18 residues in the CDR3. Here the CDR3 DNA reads TGCACCAGCAGCCAAGCACGGGTTCTTGACTGTAGCACAGATACGCAGTATTTT. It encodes CTSSQARVLDCSTDTQYF.

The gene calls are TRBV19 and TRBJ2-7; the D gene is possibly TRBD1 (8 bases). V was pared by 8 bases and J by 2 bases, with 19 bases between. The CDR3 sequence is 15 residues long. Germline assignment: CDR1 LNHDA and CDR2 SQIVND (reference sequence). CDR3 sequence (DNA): TGTGCCAGTCCTGTCGACAGGGGAGGGACCTACGAGCAGTACTTC. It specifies CASPVDRGGTYEQYF.

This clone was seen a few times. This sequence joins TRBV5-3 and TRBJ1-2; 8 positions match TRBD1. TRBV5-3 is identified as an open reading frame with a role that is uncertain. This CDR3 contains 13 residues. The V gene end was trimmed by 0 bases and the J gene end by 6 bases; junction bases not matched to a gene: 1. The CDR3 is CARSLVDRDGYTF. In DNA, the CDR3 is TGTGCCAGAAGCTTGGTGGACAGGGATGGCTACACCTTC.